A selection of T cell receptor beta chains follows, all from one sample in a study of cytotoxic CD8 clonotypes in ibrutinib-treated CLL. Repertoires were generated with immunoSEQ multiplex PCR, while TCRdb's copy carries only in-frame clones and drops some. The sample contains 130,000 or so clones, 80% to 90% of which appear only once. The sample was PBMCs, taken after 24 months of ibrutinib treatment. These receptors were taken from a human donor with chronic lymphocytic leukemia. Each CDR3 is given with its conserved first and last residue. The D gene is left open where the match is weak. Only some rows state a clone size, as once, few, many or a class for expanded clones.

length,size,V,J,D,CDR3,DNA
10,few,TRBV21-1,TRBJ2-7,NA,CVTREWEQYF,TGTGTTACAAGGGAGTGGGAGCAGTACTTC
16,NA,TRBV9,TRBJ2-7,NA,CASTEDLLRCSYEQYF,TGTGCCAGCACCGAGGACCTCTTACGATGCTCCTACGAGCAGTACTTC
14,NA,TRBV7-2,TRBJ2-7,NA,CASSQPGLPLEQYF,TGTGCCAGCAGCCAGCCAGGACTGCCACTCGAGCAGTACTTC
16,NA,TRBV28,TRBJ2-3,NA,CASSLGLAVITDTQYF,TGTGCCAGCAGTTTAGGCTTAGCGGTTATAACAGATACGCAGTATTTT
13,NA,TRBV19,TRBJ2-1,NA,CASSPQGPLEQFF,TGTGCCAGTAGTCCCCAGGGACCCCTGGAGCAGTTCTTC
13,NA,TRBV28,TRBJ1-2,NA,CVTWGGLGYGYTF,TGCGTTACTTGGGGGGGCTTGGGCTATGGCTACACCTTC
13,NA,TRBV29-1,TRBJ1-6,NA,CSVGGADNSPLHF,TGCAGCGTTGGGGGGGCGGATAATTCACCCCTCCACTTT
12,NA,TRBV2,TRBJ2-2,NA,CASRPARGELFF,TGTGCCAGCAGACCCGCCAGGGGGGAGCTGTTTTTT
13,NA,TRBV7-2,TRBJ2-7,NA,CASSDFLREEQYF,TGTGCCAGCAGCGACTTCTTACGAGAGGAGCAGTACTTC
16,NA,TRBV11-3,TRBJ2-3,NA,CASSLRSAGSTDTQYF,TGTGCCAGCAGCTTACGGTCAGCAGGGTCCACAGATACGCAGTATTTT
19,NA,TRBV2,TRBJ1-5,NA,CASSDSSEGWGYSNQPQHF,TGTGCCAGCAGTGACTCTTCGGAGGGGTGGGGGTATAGCAATCAGCCCCAGCATTTT